Listed here are 2 T cell receptor beta chains from one sample, sequenced in a study of cytomegalovirus exposure and HLA in healthy donors. Use of 60 Vbeta and 13 Jbeta primers characterized the PCR. Clones were sequenced by immunoSEQ multiplex PCR, and TCRdb holds only the in-frame ones, with some missing. The sample gives about 160,000 clones, about 65% of which show up once; roughly 7.1% is in the top ten. Material: PBMCs. The receptors come from a man aged 40-49 years in good health and CMV-seropositive.

This clone came up once. The chain uses TRBV7-9 and TRBJ1-2; TRBD1 might be the D (5 bases). The CDR3 extends over 15 amino acids. Germline V gene sequence: CDR1 SEHNR, CDR2 FQNEAQ (reference sequence). Trimming removed 5 bases from V and 3 bases from J, with 16 bases in between. CDR3 DNA sequence: TGTGCCAGCAGCCCCCTTGAAGGGGCGTACTATGGCTACACCTTC. Translation: CASSPLEGAYYGYTF.

The chain links TRBV19 to TRBJ2-3; the match to TRBD2 covers 11 bases. In germline, CDR1 is LNHDA, CDR2 SQIVND (reference sequence). The CDR3 runs 17 residues. Trimming cost V 5 bases and J 3 bases; bases outside gene matches: 10. The CDR3 spells CASSPPSGGPGTDTQYF. The CDR3 nucleotides are TGTGCCAGTAGTCCCCCTAGCGGGGGGCCAGGGACAGATACGCAGTATTTT.